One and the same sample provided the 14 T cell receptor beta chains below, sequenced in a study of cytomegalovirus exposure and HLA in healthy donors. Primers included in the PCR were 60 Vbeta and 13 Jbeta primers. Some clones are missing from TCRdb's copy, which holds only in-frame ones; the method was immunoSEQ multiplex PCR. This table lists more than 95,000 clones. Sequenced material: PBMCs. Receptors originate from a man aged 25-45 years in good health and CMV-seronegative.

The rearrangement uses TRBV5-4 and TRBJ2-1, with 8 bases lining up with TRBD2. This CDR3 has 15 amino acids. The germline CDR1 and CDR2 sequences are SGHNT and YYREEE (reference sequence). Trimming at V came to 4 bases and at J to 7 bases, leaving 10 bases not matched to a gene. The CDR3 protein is CASSPTAGVGNEQFF. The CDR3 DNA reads TGTGCCAGCAGCCCGACAGCGGGAGTAGGAAATGAGCAGTTCTTC.

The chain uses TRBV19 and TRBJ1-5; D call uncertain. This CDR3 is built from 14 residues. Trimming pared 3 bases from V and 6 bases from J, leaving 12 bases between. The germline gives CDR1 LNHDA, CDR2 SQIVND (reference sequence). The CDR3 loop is CASSITLASQPQHF. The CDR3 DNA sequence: TGTGCCAGTAGTATCACACTAGCAAGTCAGCCCCAGCATTTT.

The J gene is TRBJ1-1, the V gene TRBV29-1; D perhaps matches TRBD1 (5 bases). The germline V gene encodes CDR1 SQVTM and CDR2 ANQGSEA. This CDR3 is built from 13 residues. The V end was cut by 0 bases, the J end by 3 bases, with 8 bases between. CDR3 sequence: CSVEEGGDTEAFF. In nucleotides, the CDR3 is TGCAGCGTTGAAGAGGGGGGGGACACTGAAGCTTTCTTT.

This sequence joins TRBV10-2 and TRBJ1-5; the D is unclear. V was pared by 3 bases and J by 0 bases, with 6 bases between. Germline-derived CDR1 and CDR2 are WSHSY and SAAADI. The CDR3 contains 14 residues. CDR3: CASSDPYSNQPQHF. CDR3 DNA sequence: TGCGCCAGCAGTGATCCCTATAGCAATCAGCCCCAGCATTTT.

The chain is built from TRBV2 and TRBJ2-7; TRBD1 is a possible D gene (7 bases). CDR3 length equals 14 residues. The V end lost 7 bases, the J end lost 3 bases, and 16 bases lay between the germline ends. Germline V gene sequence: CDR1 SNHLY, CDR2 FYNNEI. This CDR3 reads CASNREQGGYEQYF. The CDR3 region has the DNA TGTGCCAGCAATCGGGAGCAGGGGGGCTACGAGCAGTACTTC. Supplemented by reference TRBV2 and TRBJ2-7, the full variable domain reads EPEVTQTPSHQVTQMGQEVILRCVPISNHLYFYWYRQILGQKVEFLVSFYNNEISEKSEIFDDQFSVERPDGSNFTLKIRSTKLEDSAMYFCASNREQGGYEQYFGPGTRLTVT.

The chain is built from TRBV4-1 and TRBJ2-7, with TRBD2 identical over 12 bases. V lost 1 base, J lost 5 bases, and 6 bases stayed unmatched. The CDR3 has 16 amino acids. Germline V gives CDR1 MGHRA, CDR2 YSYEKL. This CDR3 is CASSQGRLAGDHEQYF. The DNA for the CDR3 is TGCGCCAGCAGCCAAGGCCGACTAGCGGGAGACCACGAGCAGTACTTC.

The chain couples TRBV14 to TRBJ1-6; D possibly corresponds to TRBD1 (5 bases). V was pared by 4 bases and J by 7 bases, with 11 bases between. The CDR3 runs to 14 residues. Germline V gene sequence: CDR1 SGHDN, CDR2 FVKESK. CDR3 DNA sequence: TGTGCCAGCAGCCGGGACTCCTGGAATTCACCCCTCCACTTT. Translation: CASSRDSWNSPLHF.

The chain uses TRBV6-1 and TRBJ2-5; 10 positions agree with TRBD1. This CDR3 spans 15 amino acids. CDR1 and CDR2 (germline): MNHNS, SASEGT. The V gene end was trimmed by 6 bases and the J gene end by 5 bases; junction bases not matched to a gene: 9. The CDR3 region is CASSPRGTGDETQYF. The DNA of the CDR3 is TGTGCCAGCAGCCCAAGGGGGACAGGGGACGAGACCCAGTACTTC.

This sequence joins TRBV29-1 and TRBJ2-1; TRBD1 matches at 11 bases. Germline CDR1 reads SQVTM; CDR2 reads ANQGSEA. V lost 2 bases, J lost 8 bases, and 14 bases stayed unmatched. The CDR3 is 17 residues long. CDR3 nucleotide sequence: TGCAGCGTTGAAAATTTGCGTCAAGGGACAGGGGGACATGAGCAGTTCTTC. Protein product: CSVENLRQGTGGHEQFF.

For the CDR3, the DNA is TGTGCCAGCAGTGAATGGGGACTAGCGGGAGGGACATACGAGCAGTACTTC. Translation: CASSEWGLAGGTYEQYF. V is TRBV6-1 and J is TRBJ2-7; 16 bases are shared with TRBD2. V lost 2 bases to trimming and J lost 4 bases; unmatched junction nucleotides: 5. The CDR3 is made up of 17 amino acids. Germline loops: CDR1 MNHNS, CDR2 SASEGT.

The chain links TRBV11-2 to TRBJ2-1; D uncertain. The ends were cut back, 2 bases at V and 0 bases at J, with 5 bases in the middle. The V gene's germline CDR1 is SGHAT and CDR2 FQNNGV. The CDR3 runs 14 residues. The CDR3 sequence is CASSLSPSYNEQFF. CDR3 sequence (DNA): TGTGCCAGCAGCTTAAGCCCCTCCTACAATGAGCAGTTCTTC.

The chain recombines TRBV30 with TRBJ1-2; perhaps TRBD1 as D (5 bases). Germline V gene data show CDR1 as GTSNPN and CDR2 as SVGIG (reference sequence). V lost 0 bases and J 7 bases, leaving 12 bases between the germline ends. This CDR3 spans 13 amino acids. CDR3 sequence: CAWSVLGTFGYTF. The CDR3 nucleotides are TGTGCCTGGAGTGTACTGGGGACTTTTGGCTACACCTTC.

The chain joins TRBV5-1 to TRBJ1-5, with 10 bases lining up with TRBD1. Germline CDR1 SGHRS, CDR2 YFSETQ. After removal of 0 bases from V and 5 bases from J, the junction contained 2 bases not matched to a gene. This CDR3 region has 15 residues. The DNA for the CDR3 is TGCGCCAGCAGCTTGGGGACAGGGGGAGATCAGCCCCAGCATTTT. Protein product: CASSLGTGGDQPQHF.

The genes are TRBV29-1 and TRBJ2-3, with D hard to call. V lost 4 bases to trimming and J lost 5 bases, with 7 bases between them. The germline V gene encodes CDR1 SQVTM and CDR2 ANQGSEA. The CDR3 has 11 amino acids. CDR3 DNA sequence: TGCAGCGTTGGCAGTGGAGATACGCAGTATTTT. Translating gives CSVGSGDTQYF.